Each of the 6 T cell receptor beta chains below was sequenced from the same sample in a study of blood T cell repertoires in COVID-19. This table comes from immunoSEQ multiplex PCR, and its TCRdb copy is limited to in-frame clones, with some not included. The sample lists 250,000 to 300,000 clones; roughly 90% were seen once. Specimen: PBMCs or T cells enriched from blood (not recorded which). The receptors come from a middle-aged woman who had recovered from COVID-19.

The chain carries TRBV5-1 and TRBJ2-3; 11 nucleotides match TRBD2. V lost 5 bases and J lost 3; bases outside the gene matches: 5. The CDR3 is 15 residues long. Per germline, CDR1 SGHRS and CDR2 YFSETQ. Here the CDR3 DNA reads TGCGCCAGCAGATTGACTAGCGGGGATACAGATACGCAGTATTTT. Translated, it gives CASRLTSGDTDTQYF.

The CDR3 region is CASSAEGQGTEAFF. CDR3 nucleotides: TGCGCCAGCAGCGCGGAAGGACAGGGCACTGAAGCTTTCTTT. J is TRBJ1-1 and V is TRBV5-1, with 8 bases that match TRBD1. V lost 4 bases and J lost 4; bases outside the gene matches: 6. The CDR3 has 14 amino acids. Germline CDR1 reads SGHRS; CDR2 reads YFSETQ.

This chain connects TRBV13 to TRBJ1-3, with a possible D match to TRBD1 (6 bases). Germline V gives CDR1 PRHDT, CDR2 FYEKMQ (reference sequence). This CDR3 is 18 amino acids long. V lost 5 bases and J lost 4, with 24 bases in between. The CDR3 DNA is TGTGCCAGCAGCCCGGGACCGCAGATCACAGGGTTGGGAAACACCATATATTTT. This codes for CASSPGPQITGLGNTIYF. Combining the CDR3 with reference TRBV13 and TRBJ1-3 gives the whole variable domain AAGVIQSPRHLIKEKRETATLKCYPIPRHDTVYWYQQGPGQDPQFLISFYEKMQSDKGSIPDRFSAQQFSDYHSELNMSSLELGDSALYFCASSPGPQITGLGNTIYFGEGSWLTVV.

The V call is TRBV9, the J call TRBJ2-3; D is possibly TRBD2 (6 bases). Trimming took 3 bases from V and 2 from J, leaving 7 bases between them. In germline, CDR1 is SGDLS, CDR2 YYNGEE. CDR3 length: 13 amino acids. CDR3 loop: CASSGGLTDTQYF. CDR3 nucleotides: TGTGCCAGCAGCGGGGGACTCACAGATACGCAGTATTTT.

The chain links TRBV11-2 to TRBJ1-2; 9 bases agree with TRBD1. This CDR3 spans 17 amino acids. Germline-derived CDR1 and CDR2 are SGHAT and FQNNGV. V lost 1 base, J lost 7 bases, and 13 bases stayed unmatched. CDR3 amino acids: CASSLGVGGQGRGGYTF. CDR3 DNA sequence: TGTGCCAGCAGCTTAGGAGTTGGGGGACAGGGTCGGGGTGGCTACACCTTC.

The chain links TRBV29-1 to TRBJ2-7, with D possibly TRBD1 on 6 matching bases. Germline V lookup: CDR1 SQVTM, CDR2 ANQGSEA. Trimming left V 4 bases short and J 1 base short, with 14 bases between. CDR3 size: 14 residues. The CDR3 is CSVAAGQLSYEQYF. CDR3 sequence (DNA): TGCAGCGTTGCGGCCGGACAGCTATCCTACGAGCAGTACTTC.